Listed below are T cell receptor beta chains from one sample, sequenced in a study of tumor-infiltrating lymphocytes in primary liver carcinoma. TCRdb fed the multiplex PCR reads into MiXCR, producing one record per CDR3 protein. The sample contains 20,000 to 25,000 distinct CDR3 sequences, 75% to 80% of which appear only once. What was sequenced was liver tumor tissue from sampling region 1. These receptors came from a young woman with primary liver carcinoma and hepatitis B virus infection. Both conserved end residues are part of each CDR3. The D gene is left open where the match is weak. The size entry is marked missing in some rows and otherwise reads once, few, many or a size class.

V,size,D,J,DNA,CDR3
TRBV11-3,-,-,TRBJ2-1,TGTACCAGCAGTTCAACGGGACACGGCTACTTGGATGATCAGTTCTTC,CTSSSTGHGYLDDQFF
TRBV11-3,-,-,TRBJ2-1,TGTGTCAGCAGTTCAACGGGACACGGCTTCTTAGATGATCAGTTCTTC,CVSSSTGHGFLDDQFF
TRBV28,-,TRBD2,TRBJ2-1,TGTGCCTGCACCCACTACGGGGGAGGGCTGTCCTACAATGGGCAGTTCTTC,CACTHYGGGLSYNGQFF
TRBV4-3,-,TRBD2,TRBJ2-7,TGCGCCAGCAGCCAAGCTCTGGCGGGGGGTCACATTGGCTACGAGCAGTACTTC,CASSQALAGGHIGYEQYF
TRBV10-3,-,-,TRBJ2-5,TGTGCCATCAGTGAGTCGCCTACCATACAAGAGACCCAGTATTTC,CAISESPTIQETQYF
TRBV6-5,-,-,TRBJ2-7,TGTACCAGCAGTTACAAGGACAGCAACTCCTACGAGGAGTACTTC,CTSSYKDSNSYEEYF
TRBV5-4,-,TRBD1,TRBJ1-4,TGTGCCAGCAGCTTCAACAGGGGACTTAATGAGAAACAGTTTTTT,CASSFNRGLNEKQFF
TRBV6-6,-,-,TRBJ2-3,TGTGTCAGCAGTTCCACCTCAGACCGGGGAGGCCGGATAGGGCAGTATTTT,CVSSSTSDRGGRIGQYF
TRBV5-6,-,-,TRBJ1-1,TGTGCCAGCAGCCCCCTCGGAAGCACTGAAGCTATCTTT,CASSPLGSTEAIF
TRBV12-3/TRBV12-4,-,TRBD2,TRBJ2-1,TGTGTCAGTAGCCTGTCCGGTACTAGCGGACTTGAGCAGTTCTTC,CVSSLSGTSGLEQFF
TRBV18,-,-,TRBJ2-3,TGTGTCAGCTCACTCCCCGGGGTCACAGATACACAGTATTTT,CVSSLPGVTDTQYF
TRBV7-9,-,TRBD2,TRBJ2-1,TGTGCCAGCAGCTTAGATCTAGCGGGAGGATTGCAGTTATTC,CASSLDLAGGLQLF
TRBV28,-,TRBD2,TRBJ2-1,TGTGCCTTCAGGGGGACTAGCGGCGGCAATGAGCAGTTCTTC,CAFRGTSGGNEQFF
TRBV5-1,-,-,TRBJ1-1,TGCGCCAGCAGCCCGAAACGAATCGGTAGTATCAGAGGCACTGAAGCTTTCTTT,CASSPKRIGSIRGTEAFF
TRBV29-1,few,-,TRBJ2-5,TGCAGCGTTGAAGGGTCTGCAAAAGAGACCCAGTACTTC,CSVEGSAKETQYF
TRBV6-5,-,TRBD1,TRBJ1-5,TGTGCCAGCAGTCCAAGACAGGGCCCCCTTGGTCAGCCCCAGCATTTT,CASSPRQGPLGQPQHF
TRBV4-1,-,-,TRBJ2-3,TGCGCCAGCAGCCCCCAACAGGGGGACTCTATACTAGCGGGCACAGATACGCAATATTTT,CASSPQQGDSILAGTDTQYF
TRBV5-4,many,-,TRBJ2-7,TGTGCCAGCAGCTATGAGGGGGACCCCATTTGGGGGGGCGAGCAGTACTTC,CASSYEGDPIWGGEQYF
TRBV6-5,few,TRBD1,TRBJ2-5,TGTGCCAGTACCGACAGGGGGCTGACCCAGTACTTC,CASTDRGLTQYF
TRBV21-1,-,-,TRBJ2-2,TGTGCCAGCAGCAAGAAGCACAGGGCCCACACCGGGGAGCTGTTTTTT,CASSKKHRAHTGELFF
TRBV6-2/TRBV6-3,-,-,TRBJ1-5,TGTGCCAGCAGTATGGACAGTTTTCGTAATCACCCACAGCATTTT,CASSMDSFRNHPQHF
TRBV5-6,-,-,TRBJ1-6,TGTGCCAGCACCCAACAAGGCGCCCTCCACTTC,CASTQQGALHF
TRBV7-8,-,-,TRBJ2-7,TGTGCCAGCAGCACGACGCCAGGGGTTCCCGAGCAGTACTTC,CASSTTPGVPEQYF
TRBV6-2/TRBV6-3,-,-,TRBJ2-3,TGCGCCAGCAGTTGCGAGGTGCGCAGACTTAGGGGAGATACGCAGTATTTT,CASSCEVRRLRGDTQYF
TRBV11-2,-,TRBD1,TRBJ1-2,TGTGCCAGTATTCAGGGGGGGAATGGGGGCTACACCTTC,CASIQGGNGGYTF
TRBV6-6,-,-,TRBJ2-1,TGTGCCAGCAGTTACTCGGAGGGTGAACAGTTCTTC,CASSYSEGEQFF